This TCR beta chain was obtained from a study of early T cells in non-severe SARS-CoV-2 infection. Study-wide context: Sequencing used unsorted whole-blood bulk RNA, so chains lack pairing. Study results and limitations: Matching against VDJdb likely underestimated virus-specific expansions, favoring anti-spike CD8.

This clonotype has at least ten counts. Its specificity is unknown. The TCR library protocol attached unique molecular identifiers to the individual cDNA molecules. A single record per CDR3 protein comes from TCRdb applying MiXCR to the 5' RACE reads. Among around 40,000 distinct CDR3 sequences listed, roughly 6.8% were seen once. The clonotype was recovered from an adult who was a healthcare worker with PCR-confirmed SARS-CoV-2 infection or an uninfected control (not recorded which). The specimen comprised whole blood, sampled at baseline.

The CDR3 reads CASSRGDSRQYF. CDR3 coding DNA: TGTGCCAGCAGCCGAGGGGACAGTCGGCAGTACTTC. This sequence joins TRBV7-9 and TRBJ2-7; the match to TRBD1 covers 7 bases. The CDR3 has 12 amino acids. Trimming took 5 bases from V and 9 from J; bases not matched to a gene: 7. CDR1 and CDR2 (germline): SEHNR, FQNEAQ (reference sequence).